Listed below are T cell receptor beta chains from one sample, sequenced in a study of early T cells in non-severe SARS-CoV-2 infection. TCRdb reprocessed the 5' RACE reads with MiXCR, giving one entry per CDR3 protein. Of some 42,000 distinct CDR3 sequences in the sample, approximately 5.9% were seen once. The input for sequencing was whole blood, taken at baseline. Source of these receptors: an adult who was a healthcare worker with PCR-confirmed SARS-CoV-2 infection or an uninfected control (not recorded which). CDR3s include the opening cysteine and the closing phenylalanine or tryptophan. D genes are given only for firm matches. Only part of the rows carry a size: once, few, many, or a class if the clone is expanded.

TRBV12-3/TRBV12-4	NA	TRBJ2-4	medium-sized	TGTGCCAGCAGTTTACGTAGCCAAAACATTCAGTACTTC	CASSLRSQNIQYF
TRBV7-2	NA	TRBJ2-1	many	TGTGCCAGCAGCTACGGCCTAGTGGCCTACAATGAGCAGTTCTTC	CASSYGLVAYNEQFF
TRBV7-9	TRBD1	TRBJ2-2	NA	TGTGCCAGCAGCTTCCCCCGGAACAGGGGAGCCGGGGAGCTGTTTTTT	CASSFPRNRGAGELFF
TRBV20-1	TRBD1	TRBJ2-5	NA	TGCAGTGCGAGACGGACAGGTCCACAAGAGACCCAGTACTTC	CSARRTGPQETQYF
TRBV6-1	NA	TRBJ1-6	many	TGTGCCAGCAGTGAATCCAATTCACCCCTCCACTTT	CASSESNSPLHF
TRBV6-2/TRBV6-3	NA	TRBJ2-1	NA	TGTGCCAGCAGCCCCCGGAGGAGCCAAGATGAGCAGTTCTTC	CASSPRRSQDEQFF
TRBV27	TRBD2	TRBJ2-1	many	TGTGCCAGCAGTCCCCAGGGACTAGCGGCTTACAATGAGCAGTTCTTC	CASSPQGLAAYNEQFF
TRBV6-5	NA	TRBJ1-3	many	TGTGCCAGCAGCATGACAGGAAACCCCTCTGGAAACACCATATATTTT	CASSMTGNPSGNTIYF
TRBV7-9	NA	TRBJ1-1	many	TGTGCCAGCAGCTTAGCGCCTGAGCGGGGCATCACTGAAGCTTTCTTT	CASSLAPERGITEAFF
TRBV4-1	TRBD1	TRBJ2-7	NA	TGCGCCAGCAGCCACAGGACAGGCCCCTACGAGCAGTACTTC	CASSHRTGPYEQYF
TRBV7-9	NA	TRBJ1-1	many	TGTGCCAGCAGCTCGACCACAGGGTACACTGAAGCTTTCTTT	CASSSTTGYTEAFF
TRBV5-6	NA	TRBJ2-1	many	TGTGCCAGCAGCTTTAGAGCCAATGAGCAGTTCTTC	CASSFRANEQFF
TRBV7-7	NA	TRBJ1-2	few	TGTGCCAGCAGCTTTCAGGGGCCTGACTATGGCTACACCTTC	CASSFQGPDYGYTF
TRBV12-3/TRBV12-4	TRBD1	TRBJ2-1	many	TGTGCCAGCAGTTTAGCGGGACAGCAATACAATGAGCAGTTCTTC	CASSLAGQQYNEQFF
TRBV7-2	TRBD2	TRBJ2-5	medium-sized	TGTGCCAGCAGCTTAGGTCGCGGCGGGGGGGCCCAAGAGACCCAGTACTTC	CASSLGRGGGAQETQYF
TRBV29-1	NA	TRBJ2-3	many	TGCAGCGTTGAAGATGGGGCGGCCCCCATTGATACGCAGTATTTT	CSVEDGAAPIDTQYF
TRBV7-9	NA	TRBJ1-1	many	TGTGCCAGCAGCCAGACAGTGATGAACACTGAAGCTTTCTTT	CASSQTVMNTEAFF
TRBV14	NA	TRBJ2-7	many	TGTGCCAGCAGCCAAGGAACAGGGTTACCGTACTTC	CASSQGTGLPYF
TRBV30	NA	TRBJ2-4	few	TGTGCCTGGGCGAAACAGGGAACCAAAAACATTCAGTACTTC	CAWAKQGTKNIQYF
TRBV5-5	TRBD2	TRBJ2-3	many	TGTGCCAGCAGCTTCCCACTGACTAGCGGGGGGATCGATACGCAGTATTTT	CASSFPLTSGGIDTQYF
TRBV12-3/TRBV12-4	NA	TRBJ1-1	many	TGTGCCAGCAGTGCCGACAGTAAGGCTGAAGCTTTCTTT	CASSADSKAEAFF
TRBV5-1	NA	TRBJ1-6	many	TGCGCCAGCGGGGAGAGTGTTGATTCACCCCTCCACTTT	CASGESVDSPLHF
TRBV6-6	NA	TRBJ2-7	few	TGTGCCAGCAGTTACTCGGACGGTTACGAGCAGTACTTC	CASSYSDGYEQYF
TRBV7-2	TRBD1	TRBJ1-5	many	TGTGCCAGCAGCTTAGAGACAGGGAGGGGTCAGCCCCAGCATTTT	CASSLETGRGQPQHF
TRBV6-1	TRBD2	TRBJ2-4	many	TGTGCCAGCAGTGAAGTGGCGGGGGGCGCGAAAAACATTCAGTACTTC	CASSEVAGGAKNIQYF
TRBV5-5	NA	TRBJ1-3	few	TGTGCCAGCAGCTCACAGACCAACTCTGGAAACACCATATATTTT	CASSSQTNSGNTIYF
TRBV5-5	NA	TRBJ1-1	few	TGTGCCAGCAGCCGGGACGTATGGACTGAAGCTTTCTTT	CASSRDVWTEAFF
TRBV27	TRBD1	TRBJ1-1	many	TGTGCCAGCAGTCCCGGGACAGGGAGCTACACTGAAGCTTTCTTT	CASSPGTGSYTEAFF
TRBV7-9	NA	TRBJ2-1	many	TGTGCCAGCAGCTTAGTAACCCAGCGCGCCTACAATGAGCAGTTCTTC	CASSLVTQRAYNEQFF
TRBV18	TRBD1	TRBJ2-5	many	TGTGCCAGCTCACCGGGACAGCAAGAGACCCAGTACTTC	CASSPGQQETQYF
TRBV5-6	NA	TRBJ1-5	many	TGTGCCAGCAGCTCCAGGGTGGGTGGCAATCAGCCCCAGCATTTT	CASSSRVGGNQPQHF
TRBV20-1	TRBD1	TRBJ2-7	many	TGCAGTGCTAGAGACATGACAGGGTACGAGCAGTACTTC	CSARDMTGYEQYF
TRBV10-3	TRBD1	TRBJ2-1	many	TGTGCCACTAGCTATTCTGGACAGGGTGAGGAGTTATCCTTC	CATSYSGQGEELSF
TRBV3-1	TRBD2	TRBJ2-1	many	TGTGCCAGCAGCCAACAGCTAGCGGGGGGCCGGGAGCAGTTCTTC	CASSQQLAGGREQFF
TRBV30	NA	TRBJ1-1	many	TGTGCCTGGAGTAAGATGAACACTGAAGCTTTCTTT	CAWSKMNTEAFF
TRBV15	TRBD1	TRBJ2-5	many	TGTGCCACCAGCGAACAGGGGGCGCCTGGGGAGACCCAGTACTTC	CATSEQGAPGETQYF
TRBV7-6	NA	TRBJ2-7	many	TGTGCCAGCAGCTTAAGTGAGGGCAGCGGTCACGAGCAGTACTTC	CASSLSEGSGHEQYF
TRBV5-4	NA	TRBJ1-1	NA	TGTGCCAGCAGCTTGTGGGGGTTGGACACTGAAGCTTTCTTT	CASSLWGLDTEAFF
TRBV6-5	TRBD1	TRBJ2-6	many	TGTGCCAGCAGTTTTCTACAGGGGAGCTCTGGGGCCAACGTCCTGACTTTC	CASSFLQGSSGANVLTF